This T cell receptor (beta chain) was observed in a study of early T cells in non-severe SARS-CoV-2 infection. Background on the study: Chains stayed unpaired after sequencing of bulk RNA from unsorted whole blood. General study results and limits: Anti-spike CD8 responses were favored by VDJdb matching, which missed private and CD4 specificities.

Researchers attached unique molecular identifiers to individual cDNA molecules. TCRdb redid the calling of the 5' RACE reads with MiXCR, one entry per CDR3 protein. In the table there are 59,000 or so distinct CDR3 sequences, 10% to 15% of which are singletons. Germline CDR1 reads SQVTM; CDR2 reads ANQGSEA. V was pared by 5 bases and J by 8 bases, with 9 bases of the junction left unmatched. The CDR3 has 13 residues. This clonotype was recorded a few times. Its cognate antigen is unknown. This chain joins TRBV29-1 and TRBJ2-3; TRBD2 matches 8 bases. The sample here was whole blood, taken at baseline. The TCR comes from an adult who was a healthcare worker with PCR-confirmed SARS-CoV-2 infection or an uninfected control (not recorded which). CDR3 amino acids: CSVRGTRDGTQYF. The CDR3 DNA sequence: TGCAGCGTTCGGGGGACTAGGGACGGTACGCAGTATTTT.